This TCR beta chain stems from a study of metastatic and nonmetastatic thyroid tumors. Study-wide background: Repertoire comparisons spanned blood and tumor or nodule tissue from malignant and benign thyroid patients. Study observations and caveats: Reportedly, malignant thyroid tumors had significantly higher TCR beta diversity than benign nodules, in blood and tumor.

The CDR3 has 13 amino acids. The germline V gene has CDR1 MGHRA and CDR2 YSYEKL. V shed 4 bases and J shed 5 bases, with 12 bases lying between them. This clone was seen many times. Its antigen is currently unknown. There were no patients who had received any treatment before thyroid surgery. In the original processing: Using the CDR3 differences seen across clinicopathological groups, the authors built a distant-metastasis classifier for papillary thyroid cancer, which was meant to discriminate distant-metastatic patients. TCRdb re-called clones from the PCR reads using MiXCR. TCRdb, not the original authors, processed these V and J calls. Found here are about 22,000 clones, around 19% of them singletons; the top ten hold 2.5% to 3%.

This clonotype originated in a male donor with papillary thyroid cancer or a benign thyroid nodule (not recorded which). Some clones in this sample may be carry-over from other donors' samples. The material sequenced was adjacent normal tissue. The chain has TRBV4-1 and TRBJ2-7; D might be TRBD2 (5 bases). CDR3 amino acids: CASSLARGNEQYF. The CDR3 DNA reads as TGCGCCAGCAGCCTCGCCCGGGGTAACGAGCAGTACTTC.